These 9 T cell receptor beta chains originate from one sample sequenced in a study of technical replicates of blood from a few donors. The table came from immunoSEQ multiplex PCR; TCRdb's copy has only in-frame clones and leaves some out. The sample includes approximately 79,000 clones, about 96% of them seen just once. Sequenced sample: T cells isolated from PBMCs. These receptors were taken from a human donor in good health.

The chain joins TRBV18 to TRBJ1-2, with D unresolved. The CDR3 is 18 residues long. Germline V gives CDR1 KGHSH, CDR2 LQKENI. V was trimmed by 0 bases and J by 5 bases, leaving 22 bases between them. The CDR3 DNA reads TGTGCCAGCTCACCACCCAACCATGCTGAACAGAAATCTTATGGCTACACCTTC. Translating gives CASSPPNHAEQKSYGYTF.

V and J are TRBV9 and TRBJ2-2; 7 bases are shared with TRBD1. The germline V gene has CDR1 SGDLS and CDR2 YYNGEE. V shed 3 bases, J shed 3 bases, and the junction held 5 bases outside the gene matches. The CDR3 is 15 amino acids. CDR3 nucleotides: TGTGCCAGCAGCGCGACCAGGGGGTACACCGGGGAGCTGTTTTTT. Amino acid sequence: CASSATRGYTGELFF.

The chain carries TRBV10-3 and TRBJ2-3, with 9 bases identical to TRBD1. Trimming at V came to 6 bases and at J to 4 bases, leaving 5 bases not matched to a gene. This CDR3 has 14 residues. Germline V gene lookup returns CDR1 ENHRY and CDR2 SYGVKD. The CDR3 loop is CAISGTGISDTQYF. The CDR3 DNA is TGTGCCATCAGCGGGACAGGGATTTCAGATACGCAGTATTTT.

This chain links TRBV15 with TRBJ2-7, with D possibly TRBD2 on 5 matching bases. Germline assignment: CDR1 LNHNV and CDR2 YYDKDF (reference sequence). The CDR3 is made up of 13 amino acids. Trimming shortened V by 5 bases and J by 6 bases, and 14 bases separated the two germline ends. As DNA, the CDR3 is TGTGCCACCAGCTATATTCTAGAGGGCGAGCAGTACTTC. It encodes CATSYILEGEQYF.

This clone was seen only once. J is TRBJ1-4 and V is TRBV27; D gene unclear. The germline V gene has CDR1 MNHEY and CDR2 SMNVEV (reference sequence). The CDR3 is 16 amino acids. The ends were cut back, 2 bases at V and 8 bases at J, with 18 bases in the middle. The CDR3: CASSLTQVAAPEKLFF. In nucleotides, the CDR3 is TGTGCCAGCAGTTTAACCCAAGTGGCCGCCCCGGAAAAACTGTTTTTT. The full variable domain, in which reference TRBV27 and TRBJ1-4 provide the parts outside the CDR3, is EAQVTQNPRYLITVTGKKLTVTCSQNMNHEYMSWYRQDPGLGLRQIYYSMNVEVTDKGDVPEGYKVSRKEKRNFPLILESPSPNQTSLYFCASSLTQVAAPEKLFFGSGTQLSVL.

The genes are TRBV29-1 and TRBJ1-2, with 9 bases identical to TRBD1. Germline CDR1 is SQVTM and CDR2 is ANQGSEA. The length of the CDR3 is 12 residues. V was clipped by 7 bases and J by 5 bases; unmatched bases: 5. The CDR3 spells CSAGTGYYGYTF. In DNA, the CDR3 is TGCAGCGCAGGGACAGGGTATTATGGCTACACCTTC.

The chain couples TRBV4-1 to TRBJ1-1; 7 nucleotides line up with TRBD1. V was clipped by 2 bases and J by 1 base; unmatched bases: 1. This CDR3 comprises 14 residues. Germline CDR1 is MGHRA and CDR2 is YSYEKL. CDR3 coding DNA: TGCGCCAGCAGCCAATACAGGGGGAACACTGAAGCTTTCTTT. It translates to CASSQYRGNTEAFF.

The chain joins TRBV10-3 to TRBJ1-2, with 7 bases aligning to TRBD1. This CDR3 has 13 amino acids. Looked up from germline, CDR1 is ENHRY and CDR2 is SYGVKD. CDR3 sequence: CAYRQGENYGYTF. In nucleotides, the CDR3 is TGTGCTTATAGACAGGGCGAAAACTATGGCTACACCTTC.

The chain is built from TRBV29-1 and TRBJ2-7; TRBD2 aligns across 7 bases. There are 13 residues in the CDR3. Germline loops: CDR1 SQVTM, CDR2 ANQGSEA. The J segment lost 3 bases and the V segment lost 7 bases, leaving 9 bases of the junction unmatched. CDR3 nucleotides: TGCAGCGCCGCCGGGGGGAGGGACTACGAGCAGTACTTC. It translates to CSAAGGRDYEQYF.